These 28 T cell receptor beta chains share one sample of origin, sequenced in a study of Tregs in tolerant kidney transplant recipients (dated by TCRdb to about 2019). No antigen has been assigned to these receptors. The library was produced with the immunoSEQ multiplex PCR assay. TCRdb stores this immuneACCESS table with in-frame sequences only. Part of the clones is absent; in the studies checked, under half of the shortfall reflects unresolved V genes, and no reason is known for the rest. Here the sample has just over 30,000 clones; over 75% occur a single time. Around 2.4% of the sample lies in the top ten. Sequenced: Tregs from blood cultured with allogeneic cells. These receptors were taken from a human donor in good health.

The DNA of the CDR3 is TGTGCCAGCAGCCGGACCTCGAATCAGCCCCAGCATTTT. Amino acid sequence: CASSRTSNQPQHF. V is TRBV7-9 and J is TRBJ1-5; the D is unclear. The V end was cut by 5 bases, the J end by 4 bases, with 9 bases between. CDR1 SEHNR and CDR2 FQNEAQ come from the germline V gene (reference sequence). The CDR3 runs to 13 residues.

This rearrangement joins TRBV28 to TRBJ1-2, with 7 bases fitting TRBD1. This CDR3 is built from 16 residues. Germline V CDR1 and CDR2: MDHEN, SYDVKM. Germline trimming cut 6 bases from V and 5 bases from J; bases unmatched to any gene: 15. The CDR3 nucleotides are TGTGCCAGCAGAAAACTCCGACCTGGGACAGCTTATGGCTACACCTTC. Protein product: CASRKLRPGTAYGYTF.

The chain joins TRBV2 to TRBJ2-1; no clear D gene. CDR3 size: 12 residues. Trimming took off 4 bases at V and 7 bases at J, with 8 bases between the two ends. Germline-derived CDR1 and CDR2 are SNHLY and FYNNEI. In DNA, the CDR3 is TGTGCCAGCAGTGTTGTGAGGAATGAGCAGTTCTTC. Residues: CASSVVRNEQFF.

V is TRBV5-4 and J is TRBJ2-3; D gene ambiguous. CDR1 is SGHNT, CDR2 YYREEE, per germline (reference sequence). Trimming cost V 0 bases and J 2 bases, with 7 bases left between them. This CDR3 spans 14 amino acids. The CDR3 loop reads CASSLGGHTDTQYF. CDR3 DNA sequence: TGTGCCAGCAGCTTGGGCGGCCACACAGATACGCAGTATTTT.

This sequence joins TRBV9 and TRBJ2-5, with 10 bases identical to TRBD1. The ends lost 0 bases at V and 4 bases at J; junction bases unmatched: 6. The germline V gene encodes CDR1 SGDLS and CDR2 YYNGEE. The CDR3 sequence is 16 residues long. Here the CDR3 DNA reads TGTGCCAGCAGCGTAGATCACGGGACAGGGGTAGAGACCCAGTACTTC. Residues: CASSVDHGTGVETQYF.

The chain combines TRBV2 with TRBJ2-3; D is possibly TRBD1 (5 bases). Germline CDR1 SNHLY, CDR2 FYNNEI. V lost 3 bases, J lost 10 bases, and 8 bases lay in between. The CDR3 length is 11 residues. The CDR3 DNA reads TGTGCCAGCAGTGATCAGGGCGCGCAGTATTTT. Its protein is CASSDQGAQYF. The variable domain in full, completed from reference TRBV2 and TRBJ2-3, reads EPEVTQTPSHQVTQMGQEVILRCVPISNHLYFYWYRQILGQKVEFLVSFYNNEISEKSEIFDDQFSVERPDGSNFTLKIRSTKLEDSAMYFCASSDQGAQYFGPGTRLTVL.

V gene TRBV5-6 combines with J gene TRBJ1-1; D remains ambiguous. The CDR3 consists of 11 residues. Germline assignment: CDR1 SGHDT and CDR2 YYEEEE. V was pared by 1 base and J by 2 bases, with 0 bases between. Written as DNA, the CDR3 is TGTGCCAGCAGCTTGAACACTGAAGCTTTCTTT. It translates to CASSLNTEAFF.

V gene TRBV27 combines with J gene TRBJ1-6; D may be TRBD1 (6 bases). Trimming cost V 5 bases and J 5 bases, with 31 bases left between them. Germline V gene sequence: CDR1 MNHEY, CDR2 SMNVEV (reference sequence). The CDR3 has 21 residues. The CDR3 nucleotides are TGTGCCAGCAGTACCCGCCGTTGGTTCCGCAGGGGCCGAACCAATAATTCACCCCTCCACTTT. Its translation: CASSTRRWFRRGRTNNSPLHF.

This sequence joins TRBV11-3 and TRBJ2-5; TRBD1 agrees at 8 bases. V lost 4 bases and J lost 2; bases outside the gene matches: 12. Germline V gene data show CDR1 as SGHNT and CDR2 as YENEEA. The CDR3 contains 17 residues. As DNA, the CDR3 is TGTGCCAGCAGCTGGAGGACAGGGTTAGGGATTCAAGAGACCCAGTACTTC. Its protein product is CASSWRTGLGIQETQYF.

This clone was recorded a few times. This chain links TRBV19 with TRBJ2-2, with 7 nucleotides matching TRBD2. The CDR3 sequence is 13 residues long. Germline values: CDR1 LNHDA, CDR2 SQIVND (reference sequence). Trimming removed 6 bases from V and 8 bases from J; junction bases left unmatched: 6. The CDR3 sequence is CASRAGLPGELFF. In DNA, the CDR3 is TGTGCCAGTAGAGCGGGACTACCAGGGGAGCTGTTTTTT.

This clone was detected once. The chain couples TRBV10-3 to TRBJ2-2; D gene uncertain. Trimming left V 2 bases short and J 1 base short, with 11 bases between. Germline V CDR1 and CDR2: ENHRY, SYGVKD. The CDR3 is 16 residues long. This CDR3 is CAISERVGGNTGELFF. The CDR3 DNA follows: TGTGCCATCAGTGAGAGGGTCGGCGGGAACACCGGGGAGCTGTTTTTT.

The chain uses TRBV7-6 and TRBJ2-3; D is unclear. CDR1 and CDR2 from the germline V gene are SGHVS and FNYEAQ. The V gene lost 1 base and the J gene lost 3 bases, with 8 bases spanning the gap. The length of the CDR3 is 14 residues. The CDR3 DNA is TGTGCCAGCAGCTTAGAACTTGGGACAGATACGCAGTATTTT. This gives the protein CASSLELGTDTQYF.

This clone was counted a single time. The chain couples TRBV18 to TRBJ1-1; D might be TRBD1 (5 bases). Trimming cost V 4 bases and J 3 bases, with 15 bases left between them. The CDR3 extends over 15 amino acids. Germline CDR1 is KGHSH and CDR2 is LQKENI. The CDR3 loop reads CASSRRGTVDTEAFF. The CDR3 nucleotides read TGTGCCAGCTCACGAAGAGGGACGGTGGACACTGAAGCTTTCTTT. The variable domain in full, completed from reference TRBV18 and TRBJ1-1, reads NAGVMQNPRHLVRRRGQEARLRCSPMKGHSHVYWYRQLPEEGLKFMVYLQKENIIDESGMPKERFSAEFPKEGPSILRIQQVVRGDSAAYFCASSRRGTVDTEAFFGQGTRLTVV.

This clone was counted once. This chain links TRBV29-1 with TRBJ1-2, with unresolved D. The ends were cut back, 4 bases at V and 2 bases at J, with 11 bases in the middle. Germline values: CDR1 SQVTM, CDR2 ANQGSEA. This CDR3 comprises 13 residues. CDR3 DNA sequence: TGCAGCGTTGTATCAGCTGCCAACTATGGCTACACCTTC. Translated: CSVVSAANYGYTF.

CDR3 region: CASSIQGATHYGYTF. The CDR3 bases are TGTGCCAGTAGTATACAGGGGGCGACACACTATGGCTACACCTTC. The rearrangement joins TRBV19 to TRBJ1-2, with 8 bases lining up with TRBD1. Trimming took 2 bases from V and 3 from J; bases not matched to a gene: 5. The CDR3 sequence is 15 residues long. The germline V gene encodes CDR1 LNHDA and CDR2 SQIVND (reference sequence).

The chain uses TRBV5-4 and TRBJ2-2; D assignment may be TRBD1 or TRBD2 (5 bases each). Germline CDR1 is SGHNT and CDR2 is YYREEE (reference sequence). V was pared by 3 bases and J by 8 bases, with 11 bases between. The CDR3 is made up of 13 amino acids. The CDR3 DNA reads TGTGCCAGCAGCTGGTCAGGGAGAGGGGAGCTGTTTTTT. Its translation: CASSWSGRGELFF.

This chain uses TRBV7-9 with TRBJ2-2; the D gene could be TRBD1 or TRBD2 (5 bases each). This CDR3 has 18 residues. Trimming took off 5 bases at V and 0 bases at J, with 19 bases between the two ends. Per the germline V gene, CDR1 is SEHNR and CDR2 is FQNEAQ (reference sequence). Written as DNA, the CDR3 is TGTGCCAGCAGCGCCGAGGAGGCAGGGTGGACGAACACCGGGGAGCTGTTTTTT. This translates into CASSAEEAGWTNTGELFF.

The V gene is TRBV6-5, the J gene TRBJ2-1; 7 nucleotides agree with TRBD1. Germline assignment: CDR1 MNHEY and CDR2 SVGAGI. This CDR3 is built from 13 residues. V dropped 6 bases and J dropped 9; count of bases not matched to a gene: 8. This chain's CDR3 is CASRPTGVSEQFF. In DNA, the CDR3 is TGTGCCAGCAGACCCACAGGGGTAAGTGAGCAGTTCTTC.

The chain employs TRBV7-2 and TRBJ2-7; 12 bases map to TRBD2. CDR3 length: 16 amino acids. Germline assignment: CDR1 SGHTA and CDR2 FQGNSA. The V and J ends lost 5 bases and 2 bases, in that order; junction bases with no gene match: 7. CDR3 loop: CASSPSSGRAAYEQYF. For the CDR3, the DNA is TGTGCCAGCAGCCCATCTAGCGGGAGGGCCGCCTACGAGCAGTACTTC.

This clone was observed a few times. The V call is TRBV19, the J call TRBJ1-2, with D possibly being TRBD1 (5 bases). The CDR3 loop spans 13 amino acids. With 7 bases removed from V and 0 bases from J, the gap between germline ends came to 9 bases. CDR1 LNHDA and CDR2 SQIVND come from the germline V gene (reference sequence). The CDR3 nucleotides are TGTGCCAGTATGAGGGGCCCTAACTATGGCTACACCTTC. It codes for CASMRGPNYGYTF.

This clone has only one observation. The chain couples TRBV5-1 to TRBJ2-5; 9 nucleotides align to TRBD1. The germline CDR1 and CDR2 sequences are SGHRS and YFSETQ. V was clipped by 0 bases and J by 5 bases; unmatched bases: 5. This CDR3 is 15 amino acids long. CDR3 sequence reads: CASSLDGDRVETQYF. CDR3 DNA: TGCGCCAGCAGCTTGGATGGGGACAGGGTGGAGACCCAGTACTTC.

J is TRBJ1-2 and V is TRBV15; D is unresolved. Germline V gene sequence: CDR1 LNHNV, CDR2 YYDKDF (reference sequence). V lost 2 bases and J lost 9, with 16 bases in between. The CDR3 contains 14 residues. This CDR3 reads CATSRIGRFVSYTF. The CDR3 nucleotides read TGTGCCACCAGCAGAATAGGACGGTTCGTGAGCTACACCTTC.

The V call is TRBV5-4, the J call TRBJ1-2; 7 bases agree with TRBD1. There are 14 residues in the CDR3. Germline CDR1 SGHNT, CDR2 YYREEE (reference sequence). V lost 5 bases and J lost 6; bases outside the gene matches: 10. In DNA form, the CDR3 reads TGTGCCAGCAGTCCGGACAGGACTCCGGATGGCTACACCTTC. Protein sequence: CASSPDRTPDGYTF. The variable domain in full, completed from reference TRBV5-4 and TRBJ1-2, reads ETGVTQSPTHLIKTRGQQVTLRCSSQSGHNTVSWYQQALGQGPQFIFQYYREEENGRGNFPPRFSGLQFPNYSSELNVNALELDDSALYLCASSPDRTPDGYTFGSGTRLTVV.

The V gene is TRBV5-1, the J gene TRBJ2-5; TRBD2 matches 8 bases. Germline V lookup: CDR1 SGHRS, CDR2 YFSETQ. With 2 bases clipped from V and 3 bases from J, the junction kept 3 bases outside the gene matches. This CDR3 is built from 14 residues. CDR3 sequence reads: CASSFEAGEETQYF. Written as DNA, the CDR3 is TGCGCCAGCAGCTTTGAAGCGGGAGAAGAGACCCAGTACTTC.

The chain links TRBV5-1 to TRBJ2-7; 13 nucleotides match TRBD2. The germline V gene has CDR1 SGHRS and CDR2 YFSETQ. The ends lost 3 bases at V and 3 bases at J; junction bases unmatched: 3. The CDR3 loop spans 15 amino acids. As DNA, the CDR3 is TGCGCCAGCAGCTCGGGACTAGCGGGACTCTACGAGCAGTACTTC. Translation: CASSSGLAGLYEQYF.

V and J are TRBV30 and TRBJ1-2, with D perhaps matching TRBD1 (5 bases). V was shortened by 7 bases and J by 5 bases, with 11 bases between the two germline ends. Germline CDR1 reads GTSNPN; CDR2 reads SVGIG (reference sequence). This CDR3 region has 11 residues. The CDR3: CASPGLYGYTF. Here the CDR3 DNA reads TGTGCCTCTCCGGGACTATATGGCTACACCTTC.

The rearrangement uses TRBV9 and TRBJ1-2; the D is unclear. The germline gives CDR1 SGDLS, CDR2 YYNGEE. Trimming cost V 3 bases and J 5 bases, with 14 bases left between them. The CDR3 sequence is 14 residues long. The CDR3 sequence: CASSGGAGPYGYTF. CDR3 nucleotides: TGTGCCAGCAGCGGCGGTGCAGGACCTTATGGCTACACCTTC.

The chain has TRBV19 and TRBJ2-3; D is uncertain. Trimming took off 4 bases at V and 5 bases at J, with 4 bases between the two ends. The CDR3 consists of 11 residues. The V gene's germline CDR1 is LNHDA and CDR2 SQIVND (reference sequence). CDR3 sequence reads: CASSTRDTQYF. CDR3 nucleotides: TGTGCCAGTAGTACACGAGATACGCAGTATTTT.